These 32 T cell receptor beta chains were all obtained from the same sample, sequenced in a study of STAT3 mutations in large granular lymphocyte leukemia. Study results and caveats: Every T-LGLL patient had at least one immunodominant TCRbeta clonotype.

TCRdb's table, derived via immunoSEQ multiplex PCR, lists solely in-frame clones and lacks some. The table has fewer than 3,000 clones, 66% seen once; the top ten hold 85% to 90%. These receptors lack a known antigen. The specimen was peripheral blood mononuclear cells. The source of these receptors is a woman in her fifties or sixties with T-cell large granular lymphocyte leukemia. Some clones in this sample may be carry-over from other donors' samples.

The rearrangement joins TRBV30 to TRBJ1-5, with TRBD1 identical over 9 bases. Per the germline V gene, CDR1 is GTSNPN and CDR2 is SVGIG (reference sequence). This CDR3 region has 14 residues. V shed 0 bases and J 7 bases; nucleotides not matched to a gene: 4. CDR3 in amino acids: CAWSVLTGGQPQHF. In DNA form, the CDR3 reads TGTGCCTGGAGTGTACTGACAGGGGGACAGCCCCAGCATTTT.

V usage is TRBV7-9 and J usage is TRBJ2-5; D is perhaps TRBD2 (6 bases). Germline loops: CDR1 SEHNR, CDR2 FQNEAQ (reference sequence). V was cut by 5 bases and J by 5 bases, with 9 bases left in between. This CDR3 is built from 12 residues. The CDR3 spells CASSMEGETQYF. DNA for the CDR3: TGTGCCAGCAGCATGGAGGGGGAGACCCAGTACTTC.

This clone occurred a few times. The chain links TRBV18 to TRBJ1-1; D is uncertain. CDR1 and CDR2 from the germline V gene are KGHSH and LQKENI. The V end was cut by 0 bases, the J end by 2 bases, with 7 bases between. The CDR3 runs to 14 residues. This CDR3 is CASSPPPPNTEAFF. The CDR3 DNA reads TGTGCCAGCTCACCACCTCCCCCTAACACTGAAGCTTTCTTT.

The chain has TRBV25-1 and TRBJ1-2; possible D gene TRBD1, 5 bases. The germline V and J ends were trimmed by 10 bases and 8 bases, with 17 bases remaining between them. Germline V gene lookup returns CDR1 MGHDK and CDR2 SYGVNS. The CDR3 consists of 12 residues. The CDR3 is CATLRPRGGYTF. The CDR3 nucleotides are TGTGCCACCCTACGACCAAGGGGAGGCTACACCTTC.

The J gene is TRBJ2-7, the V gene TRBV7-9; D is unclear. The CDR3 totals 16 residues. Per the germline V gene, CDR1 is SEHNR and CDR2 is FQNEAQ (reference sequence). Trimming shortened V by 4 bases and J by 1 base, and 17 bases separated the two germline ends. The CDR3 is CASSSAGFLPSYEQYF. The CDR3 DNA reads TGTGCCAGCAGCTCCGCAGGATTCCTCCCTTCCTACGAGCAGTACTTC.

The chain links TRBV20-1 to TRBJ1-1; D call uncertain. Per germline, CDR1 DFQATT and CDR2 SNEGSKA (reference sequence). The ends were cut back, 6 bases at V and 3 bases at J, with 8 bases in the middle. The CDR3 spans 11 residues. The CDR3 nucleotides are TGCAGTGCCCCGACCCACACTGAAGCTTTCTTT. Its translation: CSAPTHTEAFF.

V usage is TRBV6-5 and J usage is TRBJ1-1; D is possibly TRBD1 (5 bases). This CDR3 contains 15 residues. Germline lookup yields CDR1 MNHEY and CDR2 SVGAGI. Trimming took off 5 bases at V and 2 bases at J, with 15 bases between the two ends. In nucleotides, the CDR3 is TGTGCCAGCAGTATAAGGTTGGGGGTAAACACTGAAGCTTTCTTT. As protein: CASSIRLGVNTEAFF.

The V and J genes are TRBV7-9 and TRBJ1-2, with D possibly being TRBD1 (6 bases). CDR3 size: 16 residues. From germline, CDR1 is SEHNR and CDR2 FQNEAQ (reference sequence). V was cut by 0 bases and J by 0 bases, with 11 bases left in between. The CDR3 here is CASSLAPGEPNYGYTF. Written as DNA, the CDR3 is TGTGCCAGCAGCTTAGCGCCAGGGGAACCTAACTATGGCTACACCTTC. The variable domain in full, completed from reference TRBV7-9 and TRBJ1-2, reads DTGVSQNPRHKITKRGQNVTFRCDPISEHNRLYWYRQTLGQGPEFLTYFQNEAQLEKSRLLSDRFSAERPKGSFSTLEIQRTEQGDSAMYLCASSLAPGEPNYGYTFGSGTRLTVV.

This clone was seen more than once but under ten times. The CDR3 region has the DNA TGCGCCAGCAGCTTGGCCGGAGAGGGATATGGAAACACCATATATTTT. Protein sequence: CASSLAGEGYGNTIYF. This chain joins TRBV5-1 and TRBJ1-3; D is ambiguous. Trimming left V 0 bases short and J 3 bases short, with 13 bases between. The CDR3 consists of 16 residues. The germline V gene encodes CDR1 SGHRS and CDR2 YFSETQ.

J is TRBJ2-1 and V is TRBV7-9; possibly TRBD1 for D (6 bases). The germline CDR1 and CDR2 sequences are SEHNR and FQNEAQ (reference sequence). The CDR3 sequence is 14 residues long. V lost 1 base to trimming and J lost 6 bases, with 10 bases between them. CDR3 protein: CASSLDRQVNEQFF. The CDR3 bases are TGTGCCAGCAGCTTAGATAGACAGGTCAATGAGCAGTTCTTC.

The rearrangement joins TRBV29-1 to TRBJ2-4; D is possibly TRBD2 (6 bases). This CDR3 spans 13 amino acids. Trimming cost V 1 base and J 9 bases, with 13 bases left between them. Germline CDR1 and CDR2: SQVTM and ANQGSEA. Here the CDR3 reads CSVEGGVGGIQYF. CDR3 DNA: TGCAGCGTTGAAGGCGGGGTCGGAGGCATTCAGTACTTC.

J is TRBJ2-3 and V is TRBV5-1; 7 bases align to TRBD2. V was clipped by 2 bases and J by 3 bases; unmatched bases: 12. Looked up from germline, CDR1 is SGHRS and CDR2 is YFSETQ. The CDR3 spans 17 residues. The CDR3 DNA reads TGCGCCAGCAGCTTTTCCGGGTGGGAGCGGGGAACAGATACGCAGTATTTT. This gives the protein CASSFSGWERGTDTQYF.

This clone has only one observation. This rearrangement joins TRBV7-9 to TRBJ2-1; TRBD2 agrees at 9 bases. Germline CDR1 reads SEHNR; CDR2 reads FQNEAQ (reference sequence). The V gene end was trimmed by 1 base and the J gene end by 5 bases; junction bases not matched to a gene: 3. This CDR3 has 15 residues. The CDR3 DNA follows: TGTGCCAGCAGCTTAGGGACTAGCGCCCACAATGAGCAGTTCTTC. Its protein is CASSLGTSAHNEQFF.

This sequence joins TRBV6-5 and TRBJ2-7; TRBD1 agrees at 7 bases. Germline loops: CDR1 MNHEY, CDR2 SVGAGI. J lost 2 bases, V lost 5 bases, and 6 bases had no gene match. This CDR3 is built from 14 residues. CDR3 sequence reads: CASSAKGAPYEQYF. Here the CDR3 DNA reads TGTGCCAGCAGTGCAAAGGGGGCCCCCTACGAGCAGTACTTC.

This clone is labeled large (0.1 to 1%). The chain recombines TRBV29-1 with TRBJ1-1; 7 nucleotides match TRBD1. Trimming at V came to 7 bases and at J to 2 bases, leaving 4 bases not matched to a gene. Germline loops: CDR1 SQVTM, CDR2 ANQGSEA. The CDR3 length is 12 residues. The CDR3 bases are TGCAGCGCCCGGACAGGCAACACTGAAGCTTTCTTT. The encoded protein is CSARTGNTEAFF.

This clone was observed a few times. The chain combines TRBV7-3 with TRBJ1-1, with D maybe TRBD1 (6 bases). The CDR3 is 17 amino acids. Trimming shortened V by 5 bases and J by 6 bases, and 25 bases separated the two germline ends. Germline V gives CDR1 SGHTA, CDR2 FQGTGA. The CDR3 here is CASSPRRGPGGFAEAFF. The CDR3 bases are TGTGCCAGCAGCCCGAGGCGGGGGCCTGGGGGGTTCGCTGAAGCTTTCTTT.

The V and J genes are TRBV6-6 and TRBJ2-7, with D possibly being TRBD1 (6 bases). Germline CDR1 MNHNY, CDR2 SVGAGI (reference sequence). The CDR3 is 14 residues long. V was clipped by 5 bases and J by 2 bases, with 13 bases between them. The CDR3 loop reads CASSPGTKAYEQYF. CDR3 sequence (DNA): TGTGCCAGCAGTCCCGGGACAAAGGCCTACGAGCAGTACTTC.

The chain recombines TRBV5-1 with TRBJ2-5; D remains ambiguous. The CDR3 sequence is 17 residues long. Germline CDR1 and CDR2: SGHRS and YFSETQ. V lost 0 bases and J lost 7, with 22 bases in between. The CDR3 sequence is CASSLAVVGGPKGTQYF. The CDR3 coding sequence is TGCGCCAGCAGCTTGGCCGTCGTCGGCGGCCCAAAAGGGACCCAGTACTTC.

The rearrangement joins TRBV29-1 to TRBJ1-1; D ambiguous. This CDR3 has 13 amino acids. Germline CDR1 is SQVTM and CDR2 is ANQGSEA. Trimming stripped 2 bases from V and 2 bases from J, with 9 bases between. CDR3 sequence (DNA): TGCAGCGTTGAAATAGGACTAAACACTGAAGCTTTCTTT. Translating it yields CSVEIGLNTEAFF.

The rearrangement uses TRBV5-1 and TRBJ1-5; a weak D match, TRBD1 (5 bases). Germline V gene sequence: CDR1 SGHRS, CDR2 YFSETQ. This CDR3 is 15 amino acids long. With 0 bases removed from V and 0 bases from J, the gap between germline ends came to 7 bases. The CDR3 spells CASSLEGNSNQPQHF. In DNA form, the CDR3 reads TGCGCCAGCAGCTTGGAGGGGAATAGCAATCAGCCCCAGCATTTT.

The chain couples TRBV29-1 to TRBJ1-1, with D perhaps matching TRBD1 (6 bases). From germline, CDR1 is SQVTM and CDR2 ANQGSEA. The V and J ends lost 4 bases and 7 bases respectively, with 22 bases between them. The CDR3 contains 15 residues. The CDR3 is CSVGALGQPQLEAFF. The CDR3 DNA is TGCAGCGTTGGCGCCCTCGGACAGCCTCAACTTGAAGCTTTCTTT. The full variable domain, rest sourced from reference TRBV29-1 and TRBJ1-1, is SAVISQKPSRDICQRGTSLTIQCQVDSQVTMMFWYRQQPGQSLTLIATANQGSEATYESGFVIDKFPISRPNLTFSTLTVSNMSPEDSSIYLCSVGALGQPQLEAFFGQGTRLTVV.

The chain employs TRBV7-9 and TRBJ2-5, with 13 bases that match TRBD2. The CDR3 is made up of 15 amino acids. Looked up from germline, CDR1 is SEHNR and CDR2 is FQNEAQ (reference sequence). The V gene end was trimmed by 10 bases and the J gene end by 1 base; junction bases not matched to a gene: 6. The CDR3 region has the DNA TGTGCCACTGGGGGACTAGCGGGACTCCAAGAGACCCAGTACTTC. Its translation: CATGGLAGLQETQYF.

The V call is TRBV5-1, the J call TRBJ2-7; TRBD1 might be the D (6 bases). Germline CDR1 is SGHRS and CDR2 is YFSETQ. V was trimmed by 0 bases and J by 5 bases, leaving 12 bases between them. The length of the CDR3 is 14 residues. In DNA, the CDR3 is TGCGCCAGCAGCTTGGGGGGTACAGGGAACGAGCAGTACTTC. Protein sequence: CASSLGGTGNEQYF. The variable domain in full, completed from reference TRBV5-1 and TRBJ2-7, reads KAGVTQTPRYLIKTRGQQVTLSCSPISGHRSVSWYQQTPGQGLQFLFEYFSETQRNKGNFPGRFSGRQFSNSRSEMNVSTLELGDSALYLCASSLGGTGNEQYFGPGTRLTVT.

The chain couples TRBV7-9 to TRBJ1-1; 11 bases are shared with TRBD1. Germline loops: CDR1 SEHNR, CDR2 FQNEAQ (reference sequence). The CDR3 extends over 15 amino acids. Trimming took 5 bases from V and 4 from J; bases not matched to a gene: 6. The CDR3 loop is CASSPDRGQVTEAFF. Written as DNA, the CDR3 is TGTGCCAGCAGCCCGGACAGGGGGCAAGTCACTGAAGCTTTCTTT. The full variable domain, in which reference TRBV7-9 and TRBJ1-1 provide the parts outside the CDR3, is DTGVSQNPRHKITKRGQNVTFRCDPISEHNRLYWYRQTLGQGPEFLTYFQNEAQLEKSRLLSDRFSAERPKGSFSTLEIQRTEQGDSAMYLCASSPDRGQVTEAFFGQGTRLTVV.

The CDR3 region has the DNA TGTGCCAGCAGCTTGCGGACGGAGAATGAAAAACTGTTTTTT. This encodes CASSLRTENEKLFF. The rearrangement joins TRBV7-9 to TRBJ1-4; D is uncertain. V was shortened by 3 bases and J by 5 bases, with 10 bases between the two germline ends. This CDR3 region has 14 residues. Germline V lookup: CDR1 SEHNR, CDR2 FQNEAQ (reference sequence).

This clone has only one observation. This chain connects TRBV25-1 to TRBJ2-2; a weak D match, TRBD2 (6 bases). Germline V gene lookup returns CDR1 MGHDK and CDR2 SYGVNS. V dropped 5 bases and J dropped 0 bases, with 10 bases sitting between them. This CDR3 is 15 amino acids long. The CDR3 loop reads CASSPAGPNTGELFF. CDR3 DNA: TGTGCCAGCAGTCCAGCGGGCCCGAACACCGGGGAGCTGTTTTTT.

The CDR3 loop reads CASSRQGDQPQHF. The CDR3 DNA is TGTGCCAGCAGCCGACAGGGGGATCAGCCCCAGCATTTT. The chain joins TRBV6-5 to TRBJ1-5; 9 nucleotides align to TRBD1. After removal of 6 bases from V and 5 bases from J, the junction contained 2 bases not matched to a gene. The CDR3 spans 13 residues. Germline V gene sequence: CDR1 MNHEY, CDR2 SVGAGI.

The chain employs TRBV18 and TRBJ2-7; D possibly corresponds to TRBD1 (5 bases). Trimming removed 1 base from V and 4 bases from J, with 11 bases in between. The CDR3 extends over 14 amino acids. Germline loops: CDR1 KGHSH, CDR2 LQKENI. CDR3 residues: CASSPLDTLYEQYF. The CDR3 DNA follows: TGTGCCAGCTCACCACTGGACACATTATACGAGCAGTACTTC.

The CDR3: CAWIPGGASYEQYF. CDR3 sequence (DNA): TGTGCCTGGATCCCTGGGGGAGCCTCCTACGAGCAGTACTTC. The chain carries TRBV30 and TRBJ2-7; D may match TRBD1 or TRBD2 (5 bases each). The CDR3 spans 14 residues. V was cut by 4 bases and J by 0 bases, with 13 bases left in between. CDR1 is GTSNPN and CDR2 is SVGIG in the germline V gene (reference sequence).

This chain joins TRBV5-6 and TRBJ1-1, with D possibly TRBD1 on 5 matching bases. This CDR3 is built from 14 residues. In germline, CDR1 is SGHDT, CDR2 YYEEEE. V lost 2 bases, J lost 4 bases, and 12 bases lay in between. CDR3 nucleotide sequence: TGTGCCAGCAGCTTCCAGGGAGTTCGCACTGAAGCTTTCTTT. Encoded protein: CASSFQGVRTEAFF.

The chain joins TRBV5-4 to TRBJ1-2; D may be TRBD1 (6 bases). Trimming stripped 3 bases from V and 2 bases from J, with 14 bases between. Germline CDR1 and CDR2: SGHNT and YYREEE (reference sequence). This CDR3 contains 15 residues. In DNA, the CDR3 is TGTGCCAGCAGCTGGGGGAACAGGGTCAACTATGGCTACACCTTC. Translating gives CASSWGNRVNYGYTF.

The rearrangement links TRBV7-9 to TRBJ2-5, with no clear D. Per germline, CDR1 SEHNR and CDR2 FQNEAQ (reference sequence). The CDR3 covers 11 residues. V dropped 7 bases and J dropped 4 bases, with 7 bases sitting between them. The CDR3 region is CASTRLETQYF. The CDR3, as DNA: TGTGCCAGCACCAGGTTAGAGACCCAGTACTTC.